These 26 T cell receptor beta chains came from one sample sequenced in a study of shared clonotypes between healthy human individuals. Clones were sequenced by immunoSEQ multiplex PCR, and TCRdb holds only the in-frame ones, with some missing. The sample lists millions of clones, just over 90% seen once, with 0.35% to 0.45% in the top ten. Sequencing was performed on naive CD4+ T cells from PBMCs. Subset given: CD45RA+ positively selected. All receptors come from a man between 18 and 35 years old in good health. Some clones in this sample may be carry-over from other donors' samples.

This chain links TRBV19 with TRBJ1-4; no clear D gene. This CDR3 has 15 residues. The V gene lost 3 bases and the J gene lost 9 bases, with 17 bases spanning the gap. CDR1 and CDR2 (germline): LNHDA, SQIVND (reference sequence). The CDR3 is CASSMIEARTQKLFF. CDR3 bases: TGTGCCAGTAGTATGATCGAGGCTAGGACGCAAAAACTGTTTTTT.

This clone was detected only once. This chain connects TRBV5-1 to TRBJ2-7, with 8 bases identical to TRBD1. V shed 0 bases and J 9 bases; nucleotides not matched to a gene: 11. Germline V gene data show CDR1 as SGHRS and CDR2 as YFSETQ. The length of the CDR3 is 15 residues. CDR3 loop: CASSLDTGQVGRQYF. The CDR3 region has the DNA TGCGCCAGCAGCTTGGACACGGGACAGGTCGGACGGCAGTACTTC. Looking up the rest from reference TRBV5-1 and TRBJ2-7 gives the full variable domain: KAGVTQTPRYLIKTRGQQVTLSCSPISGHRSVSWYQQTPGQGLQFLFEYFSETQRNKGNFPGRFSGRQFSNSRSEMNVSTLELGDSALYLCASSLDTGQVGRQYFGPGTRLTVT.

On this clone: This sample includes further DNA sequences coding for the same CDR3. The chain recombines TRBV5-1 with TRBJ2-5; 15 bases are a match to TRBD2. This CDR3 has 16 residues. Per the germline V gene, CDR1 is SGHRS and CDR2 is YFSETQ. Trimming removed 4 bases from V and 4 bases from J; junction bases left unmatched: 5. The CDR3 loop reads CASSPGLAGGGETQYF. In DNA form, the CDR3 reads TGCGCCAGCAGCCCGGGACTAGCGGGAGGCGGAGAGACCCAGTACTTC.

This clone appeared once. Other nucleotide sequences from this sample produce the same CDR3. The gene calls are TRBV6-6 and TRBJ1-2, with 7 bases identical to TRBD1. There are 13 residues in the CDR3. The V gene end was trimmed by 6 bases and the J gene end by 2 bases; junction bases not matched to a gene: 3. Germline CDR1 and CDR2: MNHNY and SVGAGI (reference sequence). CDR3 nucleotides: TGTGCCAGCAGCCAACAGGGGAACTATGGCTACACCTTC. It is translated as CASSQQGNYGYTF.

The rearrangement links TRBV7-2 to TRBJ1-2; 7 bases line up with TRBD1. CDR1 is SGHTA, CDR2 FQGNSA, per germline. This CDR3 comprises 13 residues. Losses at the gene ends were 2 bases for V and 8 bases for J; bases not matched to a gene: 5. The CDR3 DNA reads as TGTGCCAGCAGCTTATCACAGGGGTTCGGCTACACCTTC. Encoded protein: CASSLSQGFGYTF.

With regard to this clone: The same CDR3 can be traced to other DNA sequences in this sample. Here the CDR3 DNA reads TGTGCCAGCAGCTTAGCCAGGGGCCTTAACACTGAAGCTTTCTTT. This codes for CASSLARGLNTEAFF. This chain uses TRBV11-2 with TRBJ1-1, with D possibly matching TRBD1 (6 bases). Germline V gives CDR1 SGHAT, CDR2 FQNNGV. V was cut by 1 base and J by 2 bases, with 11 bases left in between. This CDR3 is built from 15 residues. Full variable domain (remainder filled in from reference TRBV11-2 and TRBJ1-1): EAGVAQSPRYKIIEKRQSVAFWCNPISGHATLYWYQQILGQGPKLLIQFQNNGVVDDSQLPKDRFSAERLKGVDSTLKIQPAKLEDSAVYLCASSLARGLNTEAFFGQGTRLTVV.

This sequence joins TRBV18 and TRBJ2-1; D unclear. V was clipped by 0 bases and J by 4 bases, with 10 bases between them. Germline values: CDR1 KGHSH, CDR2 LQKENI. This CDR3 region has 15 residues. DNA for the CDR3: TGTGCCAGCTCACCACCGAACAGACCTTACAATGAGCAGTTCTTC. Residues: CASSPPNRPYNEQFF.

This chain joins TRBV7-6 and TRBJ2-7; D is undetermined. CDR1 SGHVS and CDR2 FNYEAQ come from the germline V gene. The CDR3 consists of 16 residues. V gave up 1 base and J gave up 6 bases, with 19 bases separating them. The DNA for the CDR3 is TGTGCCAGCAGCTTAGGGGCCGGAGCCCGGACCGGCGAGCAGTACTTC. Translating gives CASSLGAGARTGEQYF. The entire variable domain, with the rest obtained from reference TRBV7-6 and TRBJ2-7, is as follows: GAGVSQSPRYKVTKRGQDVALRCDPISGHVSLYWYRQALGQGPEFLTYFNYEAQQDKSGLPNDRFSAERPEGSISTLTIQRTEQRDSAMYRCASSLGAGARTGEQYFGPGTRLTVT.

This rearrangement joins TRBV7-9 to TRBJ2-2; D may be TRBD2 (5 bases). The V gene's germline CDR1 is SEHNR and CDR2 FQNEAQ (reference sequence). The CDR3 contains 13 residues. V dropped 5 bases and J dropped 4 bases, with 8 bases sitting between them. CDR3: CASSPGFTGELFF. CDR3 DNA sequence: TGTGCCAGCAGCCCGGGATTCACCGGGGAGCTGTTTTTT.

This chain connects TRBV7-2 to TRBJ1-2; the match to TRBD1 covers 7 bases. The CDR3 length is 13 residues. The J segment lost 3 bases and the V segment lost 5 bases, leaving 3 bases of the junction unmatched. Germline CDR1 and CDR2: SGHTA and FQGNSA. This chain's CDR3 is CASSRGQHYGYTF. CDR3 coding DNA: TGTGCCAGCAGCCGGGGACAGCACTATGGCTACACCTTC.

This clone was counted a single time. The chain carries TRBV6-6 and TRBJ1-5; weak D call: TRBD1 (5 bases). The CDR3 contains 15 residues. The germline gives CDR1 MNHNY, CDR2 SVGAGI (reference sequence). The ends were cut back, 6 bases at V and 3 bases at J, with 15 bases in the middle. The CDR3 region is CASSPGPNPNQPQHF. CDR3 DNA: TGTGCCAGCAGCCCGGGACCGAATCCCAATCAGCCCCAGCATTTT.

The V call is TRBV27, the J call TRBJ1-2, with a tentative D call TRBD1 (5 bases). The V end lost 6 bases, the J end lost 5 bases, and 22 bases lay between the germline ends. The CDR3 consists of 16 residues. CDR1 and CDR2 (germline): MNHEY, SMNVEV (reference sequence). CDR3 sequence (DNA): TGTGCCAGCAGCTCTCTGGGAGCCGGGGGGAGATATGGCTACACCTTC. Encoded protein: CASSSLGAGGRYGYTF.

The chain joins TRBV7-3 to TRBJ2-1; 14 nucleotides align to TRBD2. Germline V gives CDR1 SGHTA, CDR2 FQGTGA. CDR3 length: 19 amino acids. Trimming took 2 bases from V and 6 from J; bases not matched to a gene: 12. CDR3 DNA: TGTGCCAGCAGCTTAGGTCTGGCGGGACTAGCGGGAGATATCAATGAGCAGTTCTTC. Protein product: CASSLGLAGLAGDINEQFF.

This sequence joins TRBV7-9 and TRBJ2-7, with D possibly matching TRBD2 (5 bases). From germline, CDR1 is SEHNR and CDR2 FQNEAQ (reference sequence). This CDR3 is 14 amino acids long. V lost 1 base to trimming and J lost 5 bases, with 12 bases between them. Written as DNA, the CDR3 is TGTGCCAGCAGCTTAGACCAGCCGGGGAACGAGCAGTACTTC. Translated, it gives CASSLDQPGNEQYF.

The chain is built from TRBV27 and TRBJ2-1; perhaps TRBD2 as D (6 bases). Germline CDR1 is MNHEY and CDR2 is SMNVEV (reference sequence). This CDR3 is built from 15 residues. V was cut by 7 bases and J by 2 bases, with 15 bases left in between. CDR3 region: CASTALSGAYNEQFF. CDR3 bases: TGTGCCAGCACTGCTTTATCGGGGGCCTACAATGAGCAGTTCTTC.

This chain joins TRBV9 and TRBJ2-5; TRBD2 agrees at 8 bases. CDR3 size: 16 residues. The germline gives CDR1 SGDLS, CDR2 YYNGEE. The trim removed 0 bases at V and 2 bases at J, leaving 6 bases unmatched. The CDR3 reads CASSVAGGKGQETQYF. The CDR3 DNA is TGTGCCAGCAGCGTAGCGGGAGGGAAGGGGCAAGAGACCCAGTACTTC.

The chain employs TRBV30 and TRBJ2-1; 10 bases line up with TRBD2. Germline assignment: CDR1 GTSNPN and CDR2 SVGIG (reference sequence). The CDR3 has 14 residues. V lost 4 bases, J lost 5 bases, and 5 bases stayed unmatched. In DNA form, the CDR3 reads TGTGCCTGGACTAGCGGGAGTGGCAACAATGAGCAGTTCTTC. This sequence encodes CAWTSGSGNNEQFF.

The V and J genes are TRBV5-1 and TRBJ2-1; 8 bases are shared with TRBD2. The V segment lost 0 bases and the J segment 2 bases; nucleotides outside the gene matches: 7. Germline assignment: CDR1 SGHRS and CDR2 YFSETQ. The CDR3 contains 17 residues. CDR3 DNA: TGCGCCAGCAGCTTGGTCGCAGCGGGAGACCCCTACAATGAGCAGTTCTTC. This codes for CASSLVAAGDPYNEQFF.

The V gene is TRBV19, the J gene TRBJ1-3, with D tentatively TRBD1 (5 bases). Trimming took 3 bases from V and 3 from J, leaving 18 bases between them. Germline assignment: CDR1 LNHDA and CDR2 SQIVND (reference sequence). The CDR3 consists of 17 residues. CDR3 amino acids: CASSISRQQLGGNTIYF. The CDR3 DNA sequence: TGTGCCAGTAGTATTTCGCGACAGCAACTGGGTGGAAACACCATATATTTT.

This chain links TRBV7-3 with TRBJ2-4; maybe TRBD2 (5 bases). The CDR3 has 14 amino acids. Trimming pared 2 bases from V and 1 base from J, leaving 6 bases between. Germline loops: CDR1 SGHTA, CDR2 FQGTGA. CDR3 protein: CASSLGGAKNIQYF. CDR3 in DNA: TGTGCCAGCAGCTTAGGCGGGGCCAAAAACATTCAGTACTTC.

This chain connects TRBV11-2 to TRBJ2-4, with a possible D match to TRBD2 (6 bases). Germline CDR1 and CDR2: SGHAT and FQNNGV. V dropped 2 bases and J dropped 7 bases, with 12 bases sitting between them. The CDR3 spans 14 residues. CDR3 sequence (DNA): TGTGCCAGCAGCTTACCCTGGAGGGCGAACATTCAGTACTTC. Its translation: CASSLPWRANIQYF. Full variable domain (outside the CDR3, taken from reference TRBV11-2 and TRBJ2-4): EAGVAQSPRYKIIEKRQSVAFWCNPISGHATLYWYQQILGQGPKLLIQFQNNGVVDDSQLPKDRFSAERLKGVDSTLKIQPAKLEDSAVYLCASSLPWRANIQYFGAGTRLSVL.

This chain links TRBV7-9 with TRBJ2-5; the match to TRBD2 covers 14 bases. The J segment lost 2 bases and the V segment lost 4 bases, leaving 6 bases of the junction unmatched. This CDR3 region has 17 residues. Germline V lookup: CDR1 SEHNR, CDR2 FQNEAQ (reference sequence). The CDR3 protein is CASSSWGLAGDQETQYF. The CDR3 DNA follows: TGTGCCAGCAGCTCCTGGGGACTAGCGGGAGATCAAGAGACCCAGTACTTC.

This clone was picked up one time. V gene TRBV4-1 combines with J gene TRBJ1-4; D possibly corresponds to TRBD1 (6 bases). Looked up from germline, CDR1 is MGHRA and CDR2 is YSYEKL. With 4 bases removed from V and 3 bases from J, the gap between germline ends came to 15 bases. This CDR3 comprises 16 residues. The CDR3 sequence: CASSLEGGAANEKLFF. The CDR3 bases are TGCGCCAGCAGCCTCGAAGGGGGGGCGGCTAATGAAAAACTGTTTTTT.

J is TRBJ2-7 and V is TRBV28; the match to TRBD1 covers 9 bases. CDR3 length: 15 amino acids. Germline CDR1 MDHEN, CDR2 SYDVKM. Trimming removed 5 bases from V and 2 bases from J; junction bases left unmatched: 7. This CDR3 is CASSPPGQGTYEQYF. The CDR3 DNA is TGTGCCAGCAGTCCCCCAGGACAGGGGACCTACGAGCAGTACTTC. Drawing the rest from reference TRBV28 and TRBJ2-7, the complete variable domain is DVKVTQSSRYLVKRTGEKVFLECVQDMDHENMFWYRQDPGLGLRLIYFSYDVKMKEKGDIPEGYSVSREKKERFSLILESASTNQTSMYLCASSPPGQGTYEQYFGPGTRLTVT.

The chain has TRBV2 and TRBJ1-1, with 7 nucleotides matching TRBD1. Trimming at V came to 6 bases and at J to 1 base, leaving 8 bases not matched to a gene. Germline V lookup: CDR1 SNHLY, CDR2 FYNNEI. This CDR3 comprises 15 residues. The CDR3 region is CASRPKGATNTEAFF. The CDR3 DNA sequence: TGTGCCAGCAGACCAAAGGGGGCCACGAACACTGAAGCTTTCTTT.

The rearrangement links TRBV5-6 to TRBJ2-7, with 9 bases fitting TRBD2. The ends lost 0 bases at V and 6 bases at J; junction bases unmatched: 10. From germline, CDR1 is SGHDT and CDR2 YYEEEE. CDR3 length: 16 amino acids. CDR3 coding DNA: TGTGCCAGCAGCTTGGCCGGGACTAGCTCCTTCACCGAGCAGTACTTC. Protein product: CASSLAGTSSFTEQYF. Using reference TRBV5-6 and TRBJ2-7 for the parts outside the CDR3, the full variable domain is DAGVTQSPTHLIKTRGQQVTLRCSPKSGHDTVSWYQQALGQGPQFIFQYYEEEERQRGNFPDRFSGHQFPNYSSELNVNALLLGDSALYLCASSLAGTSSFTEQYFGPGTRLTVT.